This T cell receptor beta chain was observed in a study of shared clonotypes between healthy human individuals. Study results and caveats: Clonotypes which were not shared had lower generation probabilities than clonotypes that all four donors shared. Sequencing depth was a factor that was expected to affect clonotype sharing among donors. Limited genetic and exposure-history diversity came from having few donors.

Sorted subsets were amplified in replicate PCRs using 200 ng DNA, approximately 30,000 T cell genomes. Some clones are missing from TCRdb's copy, which holds only in-frame ones; the method was immunoSEQ multiplex PCR. The data contain just over 2,000,000 clones, about 95% of them singletons. CDR1 is LNHDA and CDR2 is SQIVND in the germline V gene (reference sequence). The CDR3 has 15 residues. The ends were cut back, 6 bases at V and 5 bases at J, with 19 bases in the middle. To note about this clone: No antigen is known for it.

The material sequenced was naive CD4+ T cells sorted from blood. Subset reported: CD45RA+ positively selected. This TCR was recovered from a man aged 18 to 35 in good health. The chain combines TRBV19 with TRBJ1-1; possible D gene TRBD1, 6 bases. CDR3 sequence: CASRLMGASGTEAFF. In DNA, the CDR3 is TGTGCCAGTAGGCTTATGGGGGCCTCTGGGACTGAAGCTTTCTTT.